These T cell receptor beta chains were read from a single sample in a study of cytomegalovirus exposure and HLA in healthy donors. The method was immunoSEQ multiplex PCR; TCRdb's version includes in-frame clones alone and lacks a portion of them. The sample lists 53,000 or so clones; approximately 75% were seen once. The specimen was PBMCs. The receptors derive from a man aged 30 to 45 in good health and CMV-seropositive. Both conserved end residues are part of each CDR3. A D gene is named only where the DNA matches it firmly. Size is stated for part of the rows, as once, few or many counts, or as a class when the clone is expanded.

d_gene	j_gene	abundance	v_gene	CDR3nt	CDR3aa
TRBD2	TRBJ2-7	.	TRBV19	TGTGCCAGTAGTATCAAGCGGGGGAGCACCTACGAGCAGTACTTC	CASSIKRGSTYEQYF
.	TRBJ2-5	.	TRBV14	TGTGCCAGCAGCCAGGCGGGTAGGACCCAGTACTTC	CASSQAGRTQYF
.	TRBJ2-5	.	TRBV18	TGTGCCAGCTCACCCCCGTCGGAGACCCAGTACTTC	CASSPPSETQYF
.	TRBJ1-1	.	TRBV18	TGTGCCAGCTCACCAACACAGGCTTTAGGACGGCTCAACACTGAAGCTTTCTTT	CASSPTQALGRLNTEAFF
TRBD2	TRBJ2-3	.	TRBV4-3	TGCGCCAGCAGCCAAAGTAGCGGGGTGAGCACAGATACGCAGTATTTT	CASSQSSGVSTDTQYF
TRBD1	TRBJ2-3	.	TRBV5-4	TGTGCCAGCAGCCCACCCCCCCAGGGGGACACAGATACGCAGTATTTT	CASSPPPQGDTDTQYF
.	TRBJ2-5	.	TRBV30	TGTGCCTCGACACTTCAGGGGGGAACAGAGACCCAGTACTTC	CASTLQGGTETQYF
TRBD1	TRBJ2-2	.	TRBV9	TGTGCCAGCAGCGTAGGTGGGACAGCTAACACCGGGGAGCTGTTTTTT	CASSVGGTANTGELFF
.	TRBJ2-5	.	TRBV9	TGTGCCAGCAGCGTAGAGCGGCAAGAGACCCAGTACTTC	CASSVERQETQYF
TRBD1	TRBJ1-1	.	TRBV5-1	TGCGCCAGCAGCATACAGGGGGCGAACACTGAAGCTTTCTTT	CASSIQGANTEAFF
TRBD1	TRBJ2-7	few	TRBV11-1	TGTGCCAGCAGCTTAGCCGGGACAGGGGGCTACGAGCAGTACTTC	CASSLAGTGGYEQYF
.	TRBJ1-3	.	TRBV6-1	TGTGCCAGCAAAATGCAGGGCTCTGGAAACACCATATATTTT	CASKMQGSGNTIYF